This TCR beta chain was recovered during a study of CD8 T cell repertoires and HIV-1 epitope variants. Study-level background: Enriched T cells were co-cultured with equal autologous T cell-negative cells.

The CDR3 contains 13 residues. CDR1 is MGHDK and CDR2 is SYGVNS in the germline V gene. V lost 1 base and J lost 13, with 14 bases in between. Sequencing of TCR beta CDR3 used immunoSEQ survey depth. Here immunoSEQ multiplex PCR was the method, and the copy in TCRdb shows in-frame clones only, minus some. The sample includes some 7,000 clones, less than 75% of them seen just once. The sample holds a few counts of this clone. The antigen is unknown. Study outcomes and limitations: Under 10 antigen-specific TCR beta clonotypes were found; roughly 6 seemed cross-reactive to variants. This assay reports beta chains of antigen-expanded cells, not T cell function.

The sample consisted of cultured CD8+ T cells derived from PBMCs. The clonotype originates from a male donor with HIV. The chain carries TRBV25-1 and TRBJ2-1; D is perhaps TRBD2 (5 bases). CDR3 sequence: CASSEFSGQVQFF. CDR3 DNA: TGTGCCAGCAGTGAATTCAGCGGCCAGGTCCAGTTCTTC.